This T cell receptor (beta chain) appears in the sequencing data of a study of control samples from healthy donors and cancer patients (dated by TCRdb to 2020 to 2022). For this clone: Its antigen is currently not known. One base away there is no much larger clone; base qualities are not given.

The receptor library was made with the immunoSEQ multiplex PCR assay. TCRdb limited this immuneACCESS table to in-frame rearrangements with V and J called. A share of clones is missing; checked studies link under half to unresolved V genes, and the rest is unexplained. Counted in this sample were about 58,000 clones; nearly 90% of them appeared once. Together, the top ten hold nearly 6% of the sample. Source material: PBMCs. The sequence was obtained from a man aged 60 to 75 with colorectal cancer.

The sequenced DNA is TGCGCCAGCAGCTTGGCCGGCGTAAGCAACGAGCAGTACTTC. Its coded protein is CASSLAGVSNEQYF. The rearranged chain carries TRBV5-1 and TRBJ2-7; the D gene identity is not certain. The junction carries 12 bases between V and J, which are trimmed by 0 bases and 5 bases respectively. CDR1 SGHRS and CDR2 YFSETQ were looked up in the germline V gene. The CDR3, cysteine through phenylalanine, is 14 amino acids long. The entry retains the CDR3 DNA only, 42 bases that are in frame from base 1.